The 8 T cell receptor beta chains below all came from one sample that was sequenced in a study of long-term antiretroviral therapy in people with HIV. Survey-level resolution applied to immunoSEQ assay v3.0. Repertoires were generated with immunoSEQ multiplex PCR, while TCRdb's copy carries only in-frame clones and drops some. Among 9,000 to 13,000 clones listed, more than 85% were seen once. The specimen was unsorted PBMCs, collected 0.2 years before starting antiretroviral therapy. The receptors here all came from a woman in her thirties or forties with HIV.

The chain couples TRBV7-2 to TRBJ2-7, with TRBD1 identical over 8 bases. Germline CDR1 is SGHTA and CDR2 is FQGNSA. J was trimmed by 3 bases and V by 5 bases; bases with no gene match: 3. The CDR3 is 13 residues long. The DNA for the CDR3 is TGTGCCAGCAGCCGGACAGGGAGCTACGAGCAGTACTTC. It encodes CASSRTGSYEQYF.

The chain joins TRBV10-3 to TRBJ1-2; D is perhaps TRBD1 (5 bases). Germline CDR1 ENHRY, CDR2 SYGVKD. The CDR3 contains 16 residues. V was pared by 6 bases and J by 1 base, with 18 bases between. The CDR3 spells CAISYYGRDDNYGYTF. CDR3 DNA sequence: TGTGCCATCAGCTACTATGGACGGGACGATAACTATGGCTACACCTTC.

Remarks on this clone: At one of its ends the junction is not consistent with the germline gene, which may arise from a read error. The CDR3 DNA sequence: TGTGCTAGTGGTTTGGGATTAGACAGGGGCGCCTTC. This sequence encodes CASGLGLDRGAF. The chain couples TRBV12-5 to TRBJ1-2; 8 nucleotides align to TRBD1. The germline gives CDR1 LGHNT, CDR2 FRNRAP. There are 12 residues in the CDR3.

The CDR3 bases are TGTGCCAATGACCCCTTCACGGACAGCCAGAATGGCTACACCTTC. It encodes CANDPFTDSQNGYTF. V usage is TRBV19 and J usage is TRBJ1-2, with D perhaps matching TRBD1 (6 bases). CDR1 is LNHDA, CDR2 SQIVND, per germline (reference sequence). Trimming pared 10 bases from V and 6 bases from J, leaving 24 bases between. The CDR3 is 15 residues long.

This rearrangement joins TRBV2 to TRBJ1-6; TRBD1 matches at 8 bases. V was clipped by 8 bases and J by 0 bases; unmatched bases: 6. The CDR3 loop spans 16 amino acids. Looked up from germline, CDR1 is SNHLY and CDR2 is FYNNEI. Written as DNA, the CDR3 is TGTGCCAGCGGCCGGGACAGGCCCTCCTATAATTCACCCCTCCACTTT. It is translated as CASGRDRPSYNSPLHF.

DNA for the CDR3: TGTGCCAGCAGCCCCCCTTCAGGGGGGCGACGGACTGAAGCTTTCTTT. Its translation is CASSPPSGGRRTEAFF. The rearrangement uses TRBV7-7 and TRBJ1-1; 7 bases agree with TRBD1. Germline V gene data show CDR1 as SSHAT and CDR2 as FNYEAQ (reference sequence). V shed 5 bases and J 5 bases; nucleotides not matched to a gene: 14. The CDR3 length is 16 residues.

Comment on this clone: Its ends do not fully match the called genes, so a read error is possible. The V call is TRBV10-3, the J call TRBJ1-4; D not certain. This CDR3 spans 13 amino acids. From germline, CDR1 is ENHRY and CDR2 SYGVKD. The CDR3 is CASSTGNREKLFF. The CDR3, as DNA: TGTGCCAGCAGTACTGGTAATCGAGAAAAACTGTTTTTT.

Only one count was recorded for this clone. The chain recombines TRBV27 with TRBJ2-3; 9 bases are shared with TRBD1. V lost 5 bases, J lost 5 bases, and 8 bases stayed unmatched. CDR3 size: 15 residues. Germline-derived CDR1 and CDR2 are MNHEY and SMNVEV (reference sequence). The CDR3 reads CASSPGTGPIDTQYF. Here the CDR3 DNA reads TGTGCCAGCAGTCCAGGGACAGGGCCGATAGATACGCAGTATTTT.